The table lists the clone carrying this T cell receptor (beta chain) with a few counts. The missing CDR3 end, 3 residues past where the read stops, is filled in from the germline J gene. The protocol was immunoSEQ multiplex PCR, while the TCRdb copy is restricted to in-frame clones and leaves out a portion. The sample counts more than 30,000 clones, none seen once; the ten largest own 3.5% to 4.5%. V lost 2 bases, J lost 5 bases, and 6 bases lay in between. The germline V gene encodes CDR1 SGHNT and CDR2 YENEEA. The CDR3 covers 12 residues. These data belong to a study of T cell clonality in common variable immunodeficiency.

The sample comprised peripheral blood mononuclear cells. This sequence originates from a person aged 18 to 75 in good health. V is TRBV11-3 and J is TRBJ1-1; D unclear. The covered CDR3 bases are TGTGCCAGCAGCTTAAAGCGGACTGAA. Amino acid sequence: CASSLKRTE. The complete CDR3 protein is CASSLKRTEAFF. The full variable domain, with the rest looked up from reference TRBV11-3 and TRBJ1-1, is EAGVVQSPRYKIIEKKQPVAFWCNPISGHNTLYWYLQNLGQGPELLIRYENEEAVDDSQLPKDRFSAERLKGVDSTLKIQPAELGDSAVYLCASSLKRTEAFFGQGTRLTVV.